The entry below describes one T cell receptor beta chain. J lost 6 bases, V lost 6 bases, and 8 bases had no gene match. Germline values: CDR1 KGHSH, CDR2 LQKENI. The CDR3 covers 14 residues. This sample is drawn from a study of blood T cell repertoires in COVID-19. Study-level information: The origin of the acute and convalescent COVID-19 samples was the United States, Italy and Spain.

Original processing methods: Amplified reference gene primers provided the basis for estimating nucleated cell counts. Clones were read by immunoSEQ multiplex PCR, and TCRdb kept only the in-frame ones, dropping some. Clonal size and the V and J genes are those of that table, whereas D and trimming came from the DNA. This sample has about 110,000 clones, with 85% to 90% found just once. The sequence came from a woman in her sixties or seventies with COVID-19, enrolled during active disease. The chain carries TRBV18 and TRBJ1-5, with TRBD1 matching over 7 bases. Sequencing was done on a sample of peripheral blood. CDR3 region: CASSKGALSQPQHF. The CDR3 region has the DNA TGTGCCAGCTCTAAGGGGGCTCTAAGTCAGCCCCAGCATTTT.